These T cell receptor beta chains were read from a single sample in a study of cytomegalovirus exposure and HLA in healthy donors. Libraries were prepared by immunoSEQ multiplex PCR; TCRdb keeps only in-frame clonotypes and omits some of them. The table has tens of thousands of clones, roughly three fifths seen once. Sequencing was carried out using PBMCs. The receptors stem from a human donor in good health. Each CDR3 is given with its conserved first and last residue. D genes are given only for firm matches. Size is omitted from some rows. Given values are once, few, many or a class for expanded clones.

DNA: TGTGCCAGCAGTGTGGGGCCTACTAGCACAGATACGCAGTATTTT
CDR3: CASSVGPTSTDTQYF
V: TRBV6-1
D: .
J: TRBJ2-3
size: few

DNA: TGCGCCAGCAGCTTGACAGGGTTGAGCTCCTACAATGAGCAGTTCTTC
CDR3: CASSLTGLSSYNEQFF
V: TRBV5-1
D: .
J: TRBJ2-1
size: .

DNA: TGTGCCATCACCCACAGGGATGACACTGAAGCTTTCTTT
CDR3: CAITHRDDTEAFF
V: TRBV10-3
D: .
J: TRBJ1-1
size: once

DNA: TGCAGCATTTTCCGGGACAACCGAAAGAACACTGAAGCTTTCTTT
CDR3: CSIFRDNRKNTEAFF
V: TRBV29-1
D: .
J: TRBJ1-1
size: few

DNA: TGTGCCAGCAGGGTAAGATGGGCGAACAATGAGCAGTTCTTC
CDR3: CASRVRWANNEQFF
V: TRBV5-8
D: .
J: TRBJ2-1
size: .

DNA: TGTGCCACCGGGTTTGGCATTGAAGCTTTCTTT
CDR3: CATGFGIEAFF
V: TRBV25-1
D: .
J: TRBJ1-1
size: .

DNA: TGCGCCAGCAGCCAAGATTTGTGGCAGGGGCGGATCTATGGCTACACCTTC
CDR3: CASSQDLWQGRIYGYTF
V: TRBV4-1
D: .
J: TRBJ1-2
size: .

DNA: TGTGCCAGCAGTCCAAGCCTTGGGGGCGCGGAGACCCAGTACTTC
CDR3: CASSPSLGGAETQYF
V: TRBV2
D: .
J: TRBJ2-5
size: .

DNA: TGTGCCAGCAGGCCCGAGAGAGGTTCGGGCACCATATATTTT
CDR3: CASRPERGSGTIYF
V: TRBV6-5
D: .
J: TRBJ1-3
size: .

DNA: TGTGCTAGTGGTCCCGGGACTAGTGACACAGATACGCAGTATTTT
CDR3: CASGPGTSDTDTQYF
V: TRBV12-5
D: TRBD2
J: TRBJ2-3
size: few

DNA: TGTGCCAGCAGTTTAGCACAGGGTCATCGGGAGCAGTACTTC
CDR3: CASSLAQGHREQYF
V: TRBV27
D: .
J: TRBJ2-7
size: .

DNA: TGCGCCAGCAGCCTAGGACAGATTAACACTGAAGCTTTCTTT
CDR3: CASSLGQINTEAFF
V: TRBV5-1
D: .
J: TRBJ1-1
size: few

DNA: TGTGCCAGCAGGGATGGACAGGGGAGGGCCTACGAGCAGTACTTC
CDR3: CASRDGQGRAYEQYF
V: TRBV6-1
D: TRBD1
J: TRBJ2-7
size: once

DNA: TGTGCCAGCAGCAATACCGCGGGGACTACCTACGAGCAGTACTTC
CDR3: CASSNTAGTTYEQYF
V: TRBV14
D: TRBD2
J: TRBJ2-7
size: few

DNA: TGCGCCAGCAACCCCGGGGGGGCCTACGACAATGAGCAGTTCTTC
CDR3: CASNPGGAYDNEQFF
V: TRBV5-1
D: TRBD2
J: TRBJ2-1
size: .

DNA: TGTGCCAGCAGCCTTTCGACAGATACGCAGTATTTT
CDR3: CASSLSTDTQYF
V: TRBV9
D: .
J: TRBJ2-3
size: once

DNA: TGCGCCAGCAGCTCGCAGACCTACGAGCAGTACTTC
CDR3: CASSSQTYEQYF
V: TRBV5-1
D: .
J: TRBJ2-7
size: few

DNA: TGCGCCAGCAGCGGGACCGGGACAGCCTCCCTCGAGCAGTACTTC
CDR3: CASSGTGTASLEQYF
V: TRBV5-1
D: TRBD1
J: TRBJ2-7
size: .

DNA: TGTGCCAGCAGTCAGACAGGGACCTATGGCTACACCTTC
CDR3: CASSQTGTYGYTF
V: TRBV6-5
D: TRBD1
J: TRBJ1-2
size: few

DNA: TGTGCCAGCATCAACAGGGTTGAAGCTTTCTTT
CDR3: CASINRVEAFF
V: TRBV28
D: .
J: TRBJ1-1
size: few

DNA: TGTGCCAGCAGTTTCCGGGACAGGGGGATGGATACGCAGTATTTT
CDR3: CASSFRDRGMDTQYF
V: TRBV2
D: TRBD1
J: TRBJ2-3
size: .

DNA: TGCGCCAGCAGCTTGGAGGGGACAGAGCTAAAAAAAGCTTTCTTT
CDR3: CASSLEGTELKKAFF
V: TRBV5-1
D: TRBD1
J: TRBJ1-1
size: .

DNA: TGTGCCAGCAGTGGGCAGGGTGCTAGCACAGATACGCAGTATTTT
CDR3: CASSGQGASTDTQYF
V: TRBV9
D: .
J: TRBJ2-3
size: .

DNA: TGCGCCAGCAGCCAGGGGACAGAGGCCTACACCGGGGAGCTGTTTTTT
CDR3: CASSQGTEAYTGELFF
V: TRBV4-3
D: TRBD1
J: TRBJ2-2
size: few

DNA: TGTGCCAGTCTTGAGGGACTTGAATTCTACACCTTC
CDR3: CASLEGLEFYTF
V: TRBV2
D: .
J: TRBJ1-2
size: .

DNA: TGTGCCAGCAACCTTGGGGGGAGCACAGATACGCAGTATTTT
CDR3: CASNLGGSTDTQYF
V: TRBV11-2
D: .
J: TRBJ2-3
size: once

DNA: TGCAGCGCCAAACAGGGGGGGGCTTGGGAGCAGTACTTC
CDR3: CSAKQGGAWEQYF
V: TRBV29-1
D: .
J: TRBJ2-7
size: few

DNA: TGTGCCAGCTCAAGACAGGGAACATTAACTAATGAAAAACTGTTTTTT
CDR3: CASSRQGTLTNEKLFF
V: TRBV18
D: TRBD1
J: TRBJ1-4
size: few

DNA: TGTGCCAGCAGTTACTCGAGCAGGGAGGGTTCACCCCTCCACTTT
CDR3: CASSYSSREGSPLHF
V: TRBV6-5
D: .
J: TRBJ1-6
size: .

DNA: TGTGCCAGCAGGATGGTGGAGGCCTACAATGAGCAGTTCTTC
CDR3: CASRMVEAYNEQFF
V: TRBV7-9
D: .
J: TRBJ2-1
size: few

DNA: TGTGCCAGCAGCCCTCGGGGAGGGAACACCGGGGAGCTGTTTTTT
CDR3: CASSPRGGNTGELFF
V: TRBV5-4
D: .
J: TRBJ2-2
size: .

DNA: TGTGCATCGGGGACAGGGAGTTCTGGAAACACCATATATTTT
CDR3: CASGTGSSGNTIYF
V: TRBV19
D: TRBD1
J: TRBJ1-3
size: .

DNA: TGTGCCAGCAGCGTAGAGGGGGCGCGGCCCACTGAAGCTTTCTTT
CDR3: CASSVEGARPTEAFF
V: TRBV9
D: TRBD1
J: TRBJ1-1
size: .

DNA: TGTGCCAGCAGTGTGACACAGGGTCCGTACTTC
CDR3: CASSVTQGPYF
V: TRBV2
D: .
J: TRBJ2-7
size: .

DNA: TGTGCCAGCAAATTCGGAACAGGGGACTATGGCTACACCTTC
CDR3: CASKFGTGDYGYTF
V: TRBV6-1
D: TRBD1
J: TRBJ1-2
size: few

DNA: TGTGCCAGCGGCGGGGCTAGCTCCTACAATGAGCAGTTCTTC
CDR3: CASGGASSYNEQFF
V: TRBV5-5
D: .
J: TRBJ2-1
size: .

DNA: TGCGCCAGCAGCCCATATAACAGCAAGACTGGAAACACCATATATTTT
CDR3: CASSPYNSKTGNTIYF
V: TRBV5-1
D: .
J: TRBJ1-3
size: once

DNA: TGTGCCACCTCGGGGTATTTAGAAGCTTTCTTT
CDR3: CATSGYLEAFF
V: TRBV2
D: .
J: TRBJ1-1
size: .

DNA: TGTGCCATCGGGGGAGGACAGAACACTGAAGCTTTCTTT
CDR3: CAIGGGQNTEAFF
V: TRBV10-3
D: .
J: TRBJ1-1
size: .

DNA: TGTGCCAGCAGTTTTATTCAGACAGGAGGCCATGGCTACACCTTC
CDR3: CASSFIQTGGHGYTF
V: TRBV27
D: .
J: TRBJ1-2
size: .

DNA: TGCGCCAGCAGCTCCCGCAGGGGTGTAGAGGGCACTGAAGCTTTCTTT
CDR3: CASSSRRGVEGTEAFF
V: TRBV5-1
D: .
J: TRBJ1-1
size: .

DNA: TGTGCCAGCAGTACGCCCGACAGGGTGCCCTACGAGCAGTACTTC
CDR3: CASSTPDRVPYEQYF
V: TRBV5-4
D: TRBD1
J: TRBJ2-7
size: .

DNA: TGTGCCTTTTCTACAGTGTACCAAGAGACCCAGTACTTC
CDR3: CAFSTVYQETQYF
V: TRBV6-1
D: .
J: TRBJ2-5
size: .

DNA: TGTGCCAGCTCCCCTAATTCGAACACTGAAGCTTTCTTT
CDR3: CASSPNSNTEAFF
V: TRBV18
D: .
J: TRBJ1-1
size: .

DNA: TGCGCCAGCAGCTTGGCCGGGACAGGGGTATCGGATACGCAGTATTTT
CDR3: CASSLAGTGVSDTQYF
V: TRBV5-1
D: TRBD1
J: TRBJ2-3
size: .

DNA: TGTGCCAGCAGCCCAAAACTCGGACTAGCGGGGGCAGATACGCAGTATTTT
CDR3: CASSPKLGLAGADTQYF
V: TRBV7-9
D: TRBD2
J: TRBJ2-3
size: .

DNA: TGTGCCAGCTCCGCCGGACAGGGGGTTTCAGATACGCAGTATTTT
CDR3: CASSAGQGVSDTQYF
V: TRBV18
D: TRBD1
J: TRBJ2-3
size: .

DNA: TGTGCCAGCTCACCAGGCCCGGACTCCTATGGCTACACCTTC
CDR3: CASSPGPDSYGYTF
V: TRBV18
D: .
J: TRBJ1-2
size: .